This T cell receptor (beta chain) was recovered during a study of T cells after yellow fever vaccination (dated by TCRdb to between 2018 and 2021). Concerning the study at large: Libraries from fractions with low cell numbers were prepared with the SMART-Seq v4 Ultra Low Input RNA kit. To follow T-cell clones before and after primary and booster YFV17D yellow fever vaccination, bulk TCR alpha and beta repertoires were sequenced over time. Two healthy male donors, one aged 18 to 29 and one aged 30 to 39 years, made up the cohort. Blood was collected at multiple timepoints before and after primary and secondary immunization, and bulk PBMC replicates and cell subsets were isolated.

TCRdb records Illumina NovaSeq 6000 as the sequencer. Synthesis of TCR cDNA relied on 5'RACE template switching, a step that introduced a universal primer site along with unique molecular identifiers. cDNA synthesis was primed from both the TCR alpha and TCR beta constant segments. Library amplification involved two PCR steps, and the second step added sample barcodes and sequencing adapters. Sequencing of libraries was performed on Illumina HiSeq 2500 (2x100 bp) or NovaSeq (2x150 bp). The original methods were these. Reads were demultiplexed and collapsed into UMI consensus sequences with MIGEC, and V(D)J alignment was performed with MiXCR. Using edgeR on replicate PBMC samples, clonotypes were called vaccine-responding if FDR was below 0.01 and the log2 fold change was above 5 up to day 15. Bulk clonotypes were assigned CD4 or CD8 identity according to which sequenced CD4 or CD8 repertoire held them at higher abundance. The public reads were quality trimmed at Q25 with fastp and then assembled into clones with MiXCR by TCRdb, keeping productive beta chains. Identical CDR3 proteins give one entry, which carries the most common genes and DNA. These V and J calls rely on TCRdb rather than the paper's analysis. For this sample there are 300,000 to 350,000 distinct CDR3 sequences; 4% to 5.5% appear just once. The ten largest clones represent approximately 19% of the sample.

The treatment or condition tag for this specimen amounts to: live attenuated yellow fever vaccine strain. At each blood-draw timepoint, two biological replicates of bulk PBMCs were collected. A standard Ficoll-Paque protocol was used to isolate PBMCs from peripheral blood. TriZol was used to extract RNA from bulk PBMCs, from CD4 and CD8 fractions, and from dextramer-positive and dextramer-negative fractions. This clonotype was observed many times. Its antigen target is currently unknown. Base-call qualities are not available, and no considerably larger clone is one nucleotide away. What the study reported, not specific to this receptor: Only two donors were included in the study, so the extent to which the findings can be generalized is limited. Most clones expanded after primary vaccination (approximately 97% of CD4 and around 88% of CD8) were re-detected after the booster, suggesting that broad memory maintenance occurred. The secondary T-cell response was weaker than the primary response but faster, peaking on day 5 instead of day 15. Computational filtering was required because FACS-sorted repertoires could contain abundant contaminating clonotypes from the bulk population. A small fraction of clonotypes appeared in both the CD4 and CD8 compartments, likely as a result of convergent recombination.

The germline V gene sets CDR1 to MNHNS and CDR2 to SASEGT. The CDR3 has 17 amino acids, counting the end cysteine and phenylalanine. The only DNA kept is the CDR3, 51 bases in frame from the first base. V trim: 0 bases; J trim: 1 base; unmatched bases: 4. The sequence was collected from a man between 18 and 29 years old who received the YFV17D yellow fever vaccine. Material: PBMCs, obtained 15 days after the yellow fever booster vaccination. The chain was built from TRBV6-1 and TRBJ2-3; the central 10 bases match TRBD1. CDR3 reads: CASSEARQGAGTDTQYF. The sequenced DNA is TGTGCCAGCAGTGAAGCTCGACAGGGGGCCGGCACAGATACGCAGTATTTT.